A single sample gave rise to the 13 T cell receptor beta chains below, sequenced in a study of blood T cells in healthy people across ages. PCR was performed a second time for 7 to 11 cycles using a sample-barcoded 5' primer and a J-beta primer mix. TCRdb fed the 5' RACE reads into MiXCR, producing one record per CDR3 protein. Of 650,000 to 700,000 distinct CDR3 sequences listed, about 32% are singletons. The sequenced material came from blood. The receptors were sampled from a woman at least 80 years old in good health.

This clonotype was recorded many times. V and J are TRBV5-5 and TRBJ1-2; no definite D call. V was cut by 2 bases and J by 4 bases, with 9 bases left in between. Germline-derived CDR1 and CDR2 are SGHKS and YYEKEE (reference sequence). The length of the CDR3 is 13 residues. The CDR3 reads CASSFPGLYGYTF. The CDR3 bases are TGTGCCAGCAGCTTCCCGGGCCTCTATGGCTACACCTTC. Filled out from reference TRBV5-5 and TRBJ1-2, the complete variable domain reads DAGVTQSPTHLIKTRGQQVTLRCSPISGHKSVSWYQQVLGQGPQFIFQYYEKEERGRGNFPDRFSARQFPNYSSELNVNALLLGDSALYLCASSFPGLYGYTFGSGTRLTVV.

This clonotype was counted at least ten times. The chain uses TRBV4-3 and TRBJ2-4; TRBD2 agrees at 7 bases. Trimming took 1 base from V and 8 from J; bases not matched to a gene: 8. Germline assignment: CDR1 LGHNA and CDR2 YSLEER. This CDR3 is built from 15 residues. CDR3 nucleotides: TGCGCCAGCAGCCAAGGGGCGGGGGATTGGGACATTCAGTACTTC. Translating it yields CASSQGAGDWDIQYF.

This clonotype was detected many times. The chain couples TRBV20-1 to TRBJ2-3; D is perhaps TRBD1 (7 bases). Germline CDR1 is DFQATT and CDR2 is SNEGSKA (reference sequence). This CDR3 region has 15 residues. V was trimmed by 6 bases and J by 7 bases, leaving 23 bases between them. The CDR3 spells CSAITGEVQSNTQYF. In DNA form, the CDR3 reads TGCAGTGCCATTACAGGGGAGGTCCAATCGAATACGCAGTATTTT.

DNA of the CDR3: TGCGCCAGCAGCTTGCAGGGGGCGACGACTCAAGAGACCCAGTACTTC. Translating gives CASSLQGATTQETQYF. V usage is TRBV5-1 and J usage is TRBJ2-5; 8 bases align to TRBD1. Germline V CDR1 and CDR2: SGHRS, YFSETQ. The trim removed 1 base at V and 2 bases at J, leaving 7 bases unmatched. This CDR3 comprises 16 residues.

This rearrangement joins TRBV19 to TRBJ2-5, with TRBD2 matching over 13 bases. Germline CDR1 and CDR2: LNHDA and SQIVND (reference sequence). The CDR3 is 15 amino acids. Trimming cost V 6 bases and J 7 bases; bases outside gene matches: 8. CDR3 amino acids: CASSTSGGAAGTQYF. The CDR3 DNA is TGTGCCAGTAGCACTAGCGGGGGGGCCGCGGGGACCCAGTACTTC.

This clonotype was seen at least ten times. This sequence joins TRBV9 and TRBJ2-3; tentative D call: TRBD2 (7 bases). The CDR3 is made up of 16 amino acids. Germline CDR1 SGDLS, CDR2 YYNGEE. V dropped 0 bases and J dropped 5 bases, with 16 bases sitting between them. The DNA for the CDR3 is TGTGCCAGCAGCGTAGCGGACGGCGGGGGCGGAGATACGCAGTATTTT. Amino acid sequence: CASSVADGGGGDTQYF.

In its sample, this clonotype was seen a few times. This rearrangement joins TRBV6-1 to TRBJ1-5, with D unresolved. The CDR3 extends over 13 amino acids. V was cut by 0 bases and J by 5 bases, with 5 bases left in between. The V gene's germline CDR1 is MNHNS and CDR2 SASEGT. The DNA of the CDR3 is TGTGCCAGCAGTGAAGCCCCTCATCAGCCCCAGCATTTT. Protein product: CASSEAPHQPQHF.

This clonotype appeared many times. The chain has TRBV30 and TRBJ1-2; no clear D gene. With 5 bases removed from V and 5 bases from J, the gap between germline ends came to 18 bases. Germline CDR1 and CDR2: GTSNPN and SVGIG (reference sequence). The CDR3 is 14 residues long. The CDR3: CAWVRRTVTYGYTF. Here the CDR3 DNA reads TGTGCCTGGGTTCGACGGACGGTGACTTATGGCTACACCTTC.

This clonotype appeared many times. The V gene is TRBV6-2 or TRBV6-3, the J gene TRBJ2-7; 7 bases are a match to TRBD2. Germline loops: CDR1 MNHEY, CDR2 SVGEGT. The CDR3 is 12 residues long. V trimming: 8 bases; J trimming: 2 bases; junction bases outside the gene matches: 3. The CDR3 region is CASQRDAYEQYF. As DNA, the CDR3 is TGTGCCAGCCAGCGGGACGCCTACGAGCAGTACTTC.

The rearrangement joins TRBV7-2 to TRBJ2-1; 7 bases fit TRBD1. There are 16 residues in the CDR3. CDR1 and CDR2 from the germline V gene are SGHTA and FQGNSA. The V gene end was trimmed by 2 bases and the J gene end by 3 bases; junction bases not matched to a gene: 7. The chain's CDR3 is CASSLSNHRGYNEQFF. The CDR3 DNA reads TGTGCCAGCAGCTTATCCAACCACAGGGGCTACAATGAGCAGTTCTTC.

This clonotype was seen a few times. A much larger clonotype is one base distant, so this may be a read error. J is TRBJ1-2 and V is TRBV20-1, with D perhaps TRBD1 (5 bases). Trimming shortened V by 5 bases and J by 5 bases, and 12 bases separated the two germline ends. The CDR3 is made up of 12 amino acids. Per the germline V gene, CDR1 is DFQATT and CDR2 is SNEGSKA (reference sequence). For the CDR3, the DNA is TGCAGTGCTGGGGACGGGAGTTATGGCTACACCTTC. Residues: CSAGDGSYGYTF.

This clonotype was detected ten times or more. The rearrangement links TRBV7-9 to TRBJ2-1; TRBD2 matches 10 bases. The V and J ends lost 11 bases and 0 bases, in that order; junction bases with no gene match: 7. Germline-derived CDR1 and CDR2 are SEHNR and FQNEAQ (reference sequence). The CDR3 totals 15 residues. Here the CDR3 DNA reads TGTGCCGTCGGACTAGCGGTAAGCTCCTACAATGAGCAGTTCTTC. It yields the protein CAVGLAVSSYNEQFF.

V gene TRBV12-3 or TRBV12-4 combines with J gene TRBJ1-4, with D maybe TRBD1 (5 bases). CDR3 size: 15 residues. V lost 6 bases to trimming and J lost 5 bases, with 16 bases between them. The CDR3 DNA sequence: TGTGCCAGCAGCCGTACCGGGGCCGGGAATGAAAAACTGTTTTTT. Translated, it gives CASSRTGAGNEKLFF.